This T cell receptor beta chain was identified in a study of blood T cell repertoires in COVID-19. The overall study: Researchers got acute and convalescent COVID-19 samples from the United States, Italy and Spain. Nucleic acid was either cDNA or gDNA, and it came from T cells, B-cell-depleted T cells, or PBMCs.

The CDR3 is made up of 15 amino acids. The V gene lost 4 bases and the J gene lost 8 bases, with 17 bases spanning the gap. CDR1 and CDR2 (germline): KGHSH, LQKENI. Measured with immunoSEQ multiplex PCR; TCRdb has only the in-frame clones, and not every one. The sample carries about 140,000 clones, around 83% recorded once. The V gene is TRBV18, the J gene TRBJ1-4; no clear D gene. Sequenced material: peripheral blood. This sequence originates from a human donor in a cohort sampled during active COVID-19. This CDR3 reads CASSLGSANGEKLFF. In DNA, the CDR3 is TGTGCCAGCTCACTCGGGTCGGCCAACGGGGAAAAACTGTTTTTT. Based on the CDR3 plus reference TRBV18 and TRBJ1-4, the full variable domain is NAGVMQNPRHLVRRRGQEARLRCSPMKGHSHVYWYRQLPEEGLKFMVYLQKENIIDESGMPKERFSAEFPKEGPSILRIQQVVRGDSAAYFCASSLGSANGEKLFFGSGTQLSVL.